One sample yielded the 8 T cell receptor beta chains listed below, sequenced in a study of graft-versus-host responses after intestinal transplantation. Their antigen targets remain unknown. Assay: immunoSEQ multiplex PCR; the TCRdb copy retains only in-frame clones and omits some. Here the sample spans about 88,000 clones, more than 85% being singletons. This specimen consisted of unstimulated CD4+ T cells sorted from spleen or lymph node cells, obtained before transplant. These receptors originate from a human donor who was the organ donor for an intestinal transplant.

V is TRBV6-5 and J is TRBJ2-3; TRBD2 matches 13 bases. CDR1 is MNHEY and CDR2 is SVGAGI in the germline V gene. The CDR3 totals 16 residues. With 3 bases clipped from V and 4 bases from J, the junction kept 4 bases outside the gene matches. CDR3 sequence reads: CASSYSGTSGADTQYF. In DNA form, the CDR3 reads TGTGCCAGCAGTTATTCCGGGACTAGCGGGGCAGATACGCAGTATTTT.

CDR3 nucleotides: TGTGCCAGCAGCTTAGGGAGGTCTAGCGGGAGATCGCAAGAGACCCAGTACTTC. Translation: CASSLGRSSGRSQETQYF. The V gene is TRBV7-6, the J gene TRBJ2-5, with 10 bases aligning to TRBD2. The CDR3 consists of 18 residues. V lost 1 base and J lost 2; bases outside the gene matches: 10. From germline, CDR1 is SGHVS and CDR2 FNYEAQ.

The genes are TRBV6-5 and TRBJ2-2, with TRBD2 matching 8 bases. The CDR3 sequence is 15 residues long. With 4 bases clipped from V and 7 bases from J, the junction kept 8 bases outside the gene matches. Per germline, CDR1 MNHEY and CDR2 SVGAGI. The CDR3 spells CASSSGGSGGGELFF. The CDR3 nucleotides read TGTGCCAGCAGTTCCGGCGGGAGCGGGGGCGGGGAGCTGTTTTTT.

CDR3: CASIRDSSSGNTIYF. For the CDR3, the DNA is TGTGCCAGTATTCGCGACTCAAGCTCTGGAAACACCATATATTTT. The chain links TRBV19 to TRBJ1-3, with D uncertain. This CDR3 is built from 15 residues. Germline loops: CDR1 LNHDA, CDR2 SQIVND (reference sequence). Between the trimmed V and J ends, which lost 7 bases and 0 bases, there was a span of 13 bases.

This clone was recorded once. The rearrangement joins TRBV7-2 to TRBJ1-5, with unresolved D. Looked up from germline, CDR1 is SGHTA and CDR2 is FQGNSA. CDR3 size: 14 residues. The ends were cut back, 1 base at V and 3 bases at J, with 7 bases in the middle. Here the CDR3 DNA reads TGTGCCAGCAGCTTAGAACCCTACAATCAGCCCCAGCATTTT. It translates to CASSLEPYNQPQHF.

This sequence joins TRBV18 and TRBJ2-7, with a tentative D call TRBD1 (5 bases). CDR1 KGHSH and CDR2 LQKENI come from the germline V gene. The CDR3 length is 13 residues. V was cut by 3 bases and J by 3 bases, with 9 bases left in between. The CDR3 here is CASSPQRGYEQYF. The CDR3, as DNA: TGTGCCAGCTCACCGCAAAGGGGCTACGAGCAGTACTTC.

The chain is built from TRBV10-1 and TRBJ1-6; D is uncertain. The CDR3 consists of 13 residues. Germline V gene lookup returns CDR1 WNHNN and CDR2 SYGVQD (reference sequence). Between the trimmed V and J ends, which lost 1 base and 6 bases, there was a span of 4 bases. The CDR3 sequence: CASSEFSNSPLHF. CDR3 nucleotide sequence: TGCGCCAGCAGTGAGTTCAGTAATTCACCCCTCCACTTT.

The DNA of the CDR3 is TGCGCCAGCAGTGTGGACAGGGATCAAGAGACCCAGTACTTC. Residues: CASSVDRDQETQYF. This chain joins TRBV10-1 and TRBJ2-5; 8 positions match TRBD1. The V and J ends lost 4 bases and 2 bases, in that order; junction bases with no gene match: 3. There are 14 residues in the CDR3. Germline assignment: CDR1 WNHNN and CDR2 SYGVQD (reference sequence).